A single sample gave rise to the 7 T cell receptor beta chains below, sequenced in a study of cytomegalovirus exposure and HLA in healthy donors. With 60 Vbeta and 13 Jbeta primers, the PCR was carried out. TCRdb keeps only in-frame clones here, not all; method: immunoSEQ multiplex PCR. The table records about 120,000 clones, about 80% of them present only once. What was sequenced was PBMCs. The receptors here all came from a woman aged 55 to 70 in good health and CMV-seropositive.

J is TRBJ2-7 and V is TRBV2; TRBD1 matches at 7 bases. The CDR3 loop spans 15 amino acids. The germline V gene encodes CDR1 SNHLY and CDR2 FYNNEI. V was pared by 6 bases and J by 3 bases, with 11 bases of the junction left unmatched. The CDR3 DNA follows: TGTGCCAGCAGCGCGAGGGACAGACAAATCTACGAGCAGTACTTC. Residues: CASSARDRQIYEQYF.

A note on this clone: One junction end does not reproduce the germline sequence, and a read error may be involved. The rearrangement uses TRBV29-1 and TRBJ1-1; perhaps TRBD1 as D (5 bases). The CDR3 has 13 amino acids. Germline assignment: CDR1 SQVTM and CDR2 ANQGSEA. The CDR3 is CTTRQTLNTEAFF. The DNA for the CDR3 is TGTACCACCCGACAGACCCTAAACACTGAAGCTTTCTTT.

The chain couples TRBV9 to TRBJ2-3; TRBD1 agrees at 9 bases. CDR1 and CDR2 (germline): SGDLS, YYNGEE. CDR3 size: 16 residues. With 0 bases clipped from V and 4 bases from J, the junction kept 6 bases outside the gene matches. The CDR3 region is CASSVDGTGLADTQYF. CDR3 sequence (DNA): TGTGCCAGCAGCGTAGACGGGACAGGGTTAGCAGATACGCAGTATTTT.

CDR3 protein: CASSRSGTGVNQPQHF. The CDR3 region has the DNA TGTGCCAGCAGCCGGTCCGGGACAGGGGTTAATCAGCCCCAGCATTTT. V usage is TRBV28 and J usage is TRBJ1-5; 10 positions agree with TRBD1. This CDR3 has 16 residues. The germline CDR1 and CDR2 sequences are MDHEN and SYDVKM. V lost 6 bases to trimming and J lost 4 bases; unmatched junction nucleotides: 9.

The chain recombines TRBV7-9 with TRBJ1-1; maybe TRBD1 (5 bases). This CDR3 comprises 15 residues. Germline CDR1 SEHNR, CDR2 FQNEAQ (reference sequence). With 4 bases removed from V and 5 bases from J, the gap between germline ends came to 17 bases. CDR3: CASSSVLGGKTEAFF. The CDR3, as DNA: TGTGCCAGCAGCTCCGTCCTCGGGGGGAAGACTGAAGCTTTCTTT.

CDR3 sequence (DNA): TGCGCCAGCAGCCCCCGGGATGGCGGTGAAAAACTGTTTTTT. The encoded protein is CASSPRDGGEKLFF. The chain has TRBV5-1 and TRBJ1-4; D is unclear. Germline CDR1 reads SGHRS; CDR2 reads YFSETQ. V was clipped by 4 bases and J by 7 bases, with 14 bases between them. The CDR3 has 14 residues.

This clone was seen only a few times. The chain links TRBV5-4 to TRBJ2-5; D unclear. Trimming cost V 3 bases and J 4 bases, with 4 bases left between them. Germline V gene data show CDR1 as SGHNT and CDR2 as YYREEE (reference sequence). The CDR3 is 11 residues long. CDR3: CASSSRETQYF. The CDR3, as DNA: TGTGCCAGCAGCTCTCGAGAGACCCAGTACTTC.